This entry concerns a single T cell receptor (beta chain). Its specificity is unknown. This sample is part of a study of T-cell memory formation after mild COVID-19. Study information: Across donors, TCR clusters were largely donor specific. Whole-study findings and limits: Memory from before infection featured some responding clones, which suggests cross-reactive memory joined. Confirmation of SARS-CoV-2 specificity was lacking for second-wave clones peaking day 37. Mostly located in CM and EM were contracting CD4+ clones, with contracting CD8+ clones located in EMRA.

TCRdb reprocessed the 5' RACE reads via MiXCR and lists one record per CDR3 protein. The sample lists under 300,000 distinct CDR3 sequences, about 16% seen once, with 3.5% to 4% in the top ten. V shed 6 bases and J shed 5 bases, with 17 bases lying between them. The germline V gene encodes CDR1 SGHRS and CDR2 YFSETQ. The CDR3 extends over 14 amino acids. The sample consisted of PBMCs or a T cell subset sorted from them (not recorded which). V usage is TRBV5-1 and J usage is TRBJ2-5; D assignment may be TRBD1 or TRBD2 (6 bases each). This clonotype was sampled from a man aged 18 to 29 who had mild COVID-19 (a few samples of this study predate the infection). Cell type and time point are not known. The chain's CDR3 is CASTLGGRGETQYF. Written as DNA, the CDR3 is TGCGCCAGCACTCTTGGGGGGCGAGGGGAGACCCAGTACTTC.